The rows below give T cell receptor beta chains drawn from one sample of a study of response to subunit inactivated influenza vaccine. MiXCR, run by TCRdb on the RT-PCR reads, gives a single entry per CDR3 protein. The sample yields some 850,000 distinct CDR3 sequences, approximately 17% seen once. Sequences were derived from PBMCs from blood, sampled 5 to 6 days after vaccination. Receptors originate from a middle-aged man who received an inactivated influenza vaccine. The CDR3 runs from the conserved cysteine through the conserved F or W. The D gene is left open where the match is weak. Clone size appears in some rows only: once, few, many, or a class for an expanded clone.

few | - | TRBJ2-1 | TRBV6-2/TRBV6-3 | TGTGCCAGCAGTTACTTTGGGACTCTCTACAATGAGCAGTTCTTC | CASSYFGTLYNEQFF
many | - | TRBJ2-1 | TRBV25-1 | TGTGCCAGCAGTGGGACCAGGGGACCGAAGGATGAGCAGTTCTTC | CASSGTRGPKDEQFF
few | - | TRBJ2-2 | TRBV6-2/TRBV6-3 | TGTGCCAGCAGTGACTCTTACACCGGGACCCACGCGAACACCGGGGAGCTGTTTTTT | CASSDSYTGTHANTGELFF
- | - | TRBJ2-5 | TRBV18 | TGTGCCAGCTCACCACAGTCGTGGCGGCAAGAGACCCAGTACTTC | CASSPQSWRQETQYF
- | - | TRBJ1-1 | TRBV20-1 | TGCAGTGCACCAGGGTTACACACTGAAGCTTTCTTT | CSAPGLHTEAFF
few | TRBD2 | TRBJ2-4 | TRBV29-1 | TGCAGCGTTAGGGCTAGCGGGAACATTCAGTACTTC | CSVRASGNIQYF
- | - | TRBJ2-3 | TRBV6-5 | TGTGCCAGCAGTTACTTTACGAGCCCAGATACGCAGTATTTT | CASSYFTSPDTQYF
- | - | TRBJ1-5 | TRBV7-2 | TGTGCCAGCAGCTTTTGGGCAAATCAGCCCCAGCATTTT | CASSFWANQPQHF
- | TRBD2 | TRBJ2-1 | TRBV30 | TGTGCCTGGACCGAGACTAGCGGGCCCTACAATGAGCAGTTCTTC | CAWTETSGPYNEQFF
- | TRBD1 | TRBJ1-2 | TRBV5-1 | TGCGCCAGCAGCTTGGTCCCGGGACAGGGGATGTACACCTTC | CASSLVPGQGMYTF
few | TRBD1 | TRBJ1-2 | TRBV29-1 | TGCAGCGTCGTGACAGGGGGCGGTGGCTACACCTTC | CSVVTGGGGYTF
many | - | TRBJ2-1 | TRBV4-3 | TGCGCCAGCAGCCAAGAAGCAGCAGGCTCCTACAATGAGCAGTTCTTC | CASSQEAAGSYNEQFF
few | - | TRBJ2-5 | TRBV29-1 | TGCAGCGTCCCACGGGGGATGACCGGGGAGACCCAGTACTTC | CSVPRGMTGETQYF
- | TRBD2 | TRBJ2-1 | TRBV6-2/TRBV6-3 | TGTGCCAGCAGCCGGGGGGGCCTCGGCAATGAGCAGTTCTTC | CASSRGGLGNEQFF
few | TRBD1 | TRBJ2-7 | TRBV15 | TGTGCCACCAGCTTCCGGGACAGTGGGTTCGAGCAGTACTTC | CATSFRDSGFEQYF
- | TRBD1 | TRBJ2-2 | TRBV12-3/TRBV12-4 | TGTGCCAGTTCGGGACAGAGTCACACCGGGGAGCTGTTTTTT | CASSGQSHTGELFF
- | TRBD1 | TRBJ2-3 | TRBV19 | TGTGCCAGTAGTATGGGGACAGGATTTGTCACAGATACGCAGTATTTT | CASSMGTGFVTDTQYF
- | - | TRBJ1-2 | TRBV3-1 | TGTGCCAGCAGCCAAGTGGCAACTAACTATGGCTACACCTTC | CASSQVATNYGYTF
few | TRBD2 | TRBJ2-1 | TRBV7-3 | TGTGCCACCTCCCCGGGTCTAGCGGGAGCTAGTGAGCAGTTCTTC | CATSPGLAGASEQFF
few | - | TRBJ2-7 | TRBV6-5 | TGTGCCAGCAGTTACGCAGCCCGACAGGGAGGCTCCTACGAGCAGTACTTC | CASSYAARQGGSYEQYF
few | - | TRBJ1-2 | TRBV20-1 | TGCAGTGTTAGCACGGGCTATGGCTACACCTTC | CSVSTGYGYTF
once | TRBD1 | TRBJ1-2 | TRBV7-2 | TGTGCCAGCAGCGAGACATCGACAGGGGGAGGCTATGGCTACACCTTC | CASSETSTGGGYGYTF
- | - | TRBJ1-2 | TRBV20-1 | TGCAGTGCTGCCGCCCCGGGCAGCTATGGCTACACCTTC | CSAAAPGSYGYTF
- | - | TRBJ2-7 | TRBV7-8 | TGTGCCAGCAGTCCCCAGGACCAGGGCCACGAGCAGTACTTC | CASSPQDQGHEQYF
few | TRBD1 | TRBJ2-4 | TRBV12-3/TRBV12-4 | TGTGCCAGCAGTCCACGGACAGGGTTGAGGGACAAAAACATTCAGTACTTC | CASSPRTGLRDKNIQYF
few | - | TRBJ2-7 | TRBV20-1 | TGCAGTGCTACTTACGACAGCTACGAGCAGTACTTC | CSATYDSYEQYF
many | - | TRBJ2-1 | TRBV10-3 | TGTGCCATCAGTGATACAGACTACAATGAGCAGTTCTTC | CAISDTDYNEQFF
many | - | TRBJ2-1 | TRBV5-5 | TGTGCCAGCAGCTCCGCGAAGTTAGATAACCTAGCAGTGGTCTTC | CASSSAKLDNLAVVF
- | TRBD1 | TRBJ1-5 | TRBV6-1 | TGTGCCACCCAAGCCGGGACAGCTAGCAATCAGCCCCAGCATTTT | CATQAGTASNQPQHF
- | TRBD2 | TRBJ2-1 | TRBV4-3 | TGCGCCAGCAGCCAAGTATTCGGACTAGTTAATGAGCAGTTCTTC | CASSQVFGLVNEQFF
- | TRBD2 | TRBJ2-7 | TRBV5-5 | TGTGCCAGCAGCACGGGCGGGGGGGCCATCTCCTACGAGCAGTACTTC | CASSTGGGAISYEQYF
- | TRBD2 | TRBJ2-7 | TRBV7-9 | TGTGCCAGCGCGACTCGACGTGGGACTAGCGGGAGGTTTTACTTC | CASATRRGTSGRFYF
few | - | TRBJ2-1 | TRBV7-3 | TGTGCCAGCAGCTTAAGGGGCGGAGCTACCTACAATGAGCAGTTCTTC | CASSLRGGATYNEQFF
- | TRBD1 | TRBJ2-4 | TRBV7-3 | TGTGCCAGCAGCCCAGGGGGCCGGGGAATTCAGTACTTC | CASSPGGRGIQYF
few | TRBD1 | TRBJ1-4 | TRBV5-5 | TGTGCCAGCAGCCCCGGGACAGTGCCTAATGAAAAACTGTTTTTT | CASSPGTVPNEKLFF
- | - | TRBJ2-3 | TRBV4-3 | TGCGCCAGCAGCCCTCAGGGGGGCCAGGGGGATACGCAGTATTTT | CASSPQGGQGDTQYF
- | - | TRBJ2-1 | TRBV12-3/TRBV12-4 | TGTGCCAGCACCCCGGGACTTCGGGACAATGAGCAGTTCTTC | CASTPGLRDNEQFF
- | TRBD1 | TRBJ1-2 | TRBV29-1 | TGCAGCGGTGGGGGACAGAACTATGGCTACACCTTC | CSGGGQNYGYTF
- | - | TRBJ2-7 | TRBV20-1 | TGCAGTGCTAGAAGCATAGGGGGAATAGCCTACGAGCAGTACTTC | CSARSIGGIAYEQYF
- | - | TRBJ2-7 | TRBV7-2 | TGTGCCAGCAGCTTTTCTCGAACTTCTCCGCCGTACGAGCAGTACTTC | CASSFSRTSPPYEQYF
- | - | TRBJ2-7 | TRBV7-9 | TGTGCCAGCAGCCCCTTTGGCAGGGGTAAACCCTACGAGCAGTACTTC | CASSPFGRGKPYEQYF
- | TRBD1 | TRBJ2-5 | TRBV11-2 | TGTGCCAGCAGCAAGGGGGCGCGGGAGACCCAGTACTTC | CASSKGARETQYF